Following are 10 T cell receptor beta chains from one sample sequenced in a study of T-cell reconstitution after alpha-beta-depleted transplantation in children. For TCRbeta, the library was prepared with unique molecular identifiers. From the PCR reads, TCRdb called clonotypes with MiXCR, one entry per CDR3 protein. The sample lists more than 450,000 distinct CDR3 sequences; 15% to 20% were seen once. Source: PBMCs from the stem cell graft donor, taken from the stem cell graft. The receptors here all came from a human donor who donated a stem cell graft to a child with acute lymphoblastic leukemia.

The gene calls are TRBV7-8 and TRBJ2-7; 7 bases agree with TRBD2. With V trimmed by 2 bases and J by 2 bases, 6 bases remained unmatched. The length of the CDR3 is 15 residues. Per germline, CDR1 SGHVS and CDR2 FQNEAQ. The CDR3 spells CASSLKRDVAYEQYF. CDR3 sequence (DNA): TGTGCCAGCAGCTTAAAGCGGGACGTAGCCTACGAGCAGTACTTC.

The rearrangement links TRBV5-1 to TRBJ2-3, with D tentatively TRBD1 (5 bases). The germline gives CDR1 SGHRS, CDR2 YFSETQ. The CDR3 extends over 16 amino acids. Trimming cost V 2 bases and J 5 bases, with 18 bases left between them. CDR3 coding DNA: TGCGCCAGCAGCTTTTACGGAGCGCAGGGCGAAGATACGCAGTATTTT. Protein product: CASSFYGAQGEDTQYF.

The chain joins TRBV24-1 to TRBJ2-3, with 8 bases aligning to TRBD1. The junction had 8 bases not matched to a gene; V was cut back by 2 bases and J by 5 bases. The CDR3 is 16 residues long. Germline CDR1 is KGHDR and CDR2 is SFDVKD. The chain's CDR3 is CATSDYGQGGGDTQYF. The DNA of the CDR3 is TGTGCCACCAGTGATTACGGACAGGGTGGTGGAGATACGCAGTATTTT.

The rearrangement uses TRBV7-9 and TRBJ1-1; possibly TRBD1 for D (6 bases). The CDR3 covers 14 residues. Germline assignment: CDR1 SEHNR and CDR2 FQNEAQ (reference sequence). V lost 1 base, J lost 4 bases, and 10 bases lay in between. The CDR3 DNA sequence: TGTGCCAGCAGCTTAGACAGGGTAATCACTGAAGCTTTCTTT. Translation gives CASSLDRVITEAFF.

The chain recombines TRBV20-1 with TRBJ2-1, with 11 bases lining up with TRBD2. This CDR3 has 13 residues. The germline gives CDR1 DFQATT, CDR2 SNEGSKA (reference sequence). V dropped 5 bases and J dropped 9; count of bases not matched to a gene: 6. For the CDR3, the DNA is TGCAGTGCTGGGCTAGCGGGAGGAGGTGAGCAGTTCTTC. Its protein is CSAGLAGGGEQFF.

The chain recombines TRBV29-1 with TRBJ2-7, with TRBD1 identical over 10 bases. The CDR3 consists of 14 residues. V trimming: 6 bases; J trimming: 3 bases; junction bases outside the gene matches: 8. The germline CDR1 and CDR2 sequences are SQVTM and ANQGSEA. CDR3 sequence reads: CSVGTTGGLYEQYF. The CDR3 nucleotides are TGCAGCGTCGGGACGACAGGGGGCCTCTACGAGCAGTACTTC.

The genes are TRBV5-1 and TRBJ1-4; D not resolved. V was cut by 1 base and J by 7 bases, with 11 bases left in between. There are 14 residues in the CDR3. Germline CDR1 reads SGHRS; CDR2 reads YFSETQ. The CDR3 nucleotides are TGCGCCAGCAGCTTGAGCGGTATCGGTGAAAAACTGTTTTTT. Residues: CASSLSGIGEKLFF.

This chain connects TRBV4-2 to TRBJ2-5; D is perhaps TRBD2 (5 bases). The ends were cut back, 0 bases at V and 4 bases at J, with 21 bases in the middle. The CDR3 is 18 residues long. Germline CDR1 and CDR2: LGHNA and YNFKEQ. The CDR3 DNA reads TGTGCCAGCAGCCAAGACGGGGAGATGGGCGGCCTCGGAGAGACCCAGTACTTC. The encoded protein is CASSQDGEMGGLGETQYF.

The rearrangement links TRBV20-1 to TRBJ2-1; TRBD2 agrees at 8 bases. CDR1 and CDR2 from the germline V gene are DFQATT and SNEGSKA (reference sequence). There are 14 residues in the CDR3. Losses at the gene ends were 1 base for V and 8 bases for J; bases not matched to a gene: 7. As DNA, the CDR3 is TGCAGTGCTAGAGCAGCGGGAGATCTCGATGAGCAGTTCTTC. Its translation is CSARAAGDLDEQFF.

This clonotype was detected a few times. The chain is built from TRBV2 and TRBJ2-4; 8 bases are a match to TRBD2. The germline gives CDR1 SNHLY, CDR2 FYNNEI. The CDR3 spans 13 residues. V lost 8 bases and J lost 7; bases outside the gene matches: 7. CDR3 bases: TGTGCCAGCGCCAGCGGGAGATCCAACATTCAGTACTTC. This encodes CASASGRSNIQYF. The entire variable domain, with the rest obtained from reference TRBV2 and TRBJ2-4, is as follows: EPEVTQTPSHQVTQMGQEVILRCVPISNHLYFYWYRQILGQKVEFLVSFYNNEISEKSEIFDDQFSVERPDGSNFTLKIRSTKLEDSAMYFCASASGRSNIQYFGAGTRLSVL.